This T cell receptor (beta chain) appears in the sequencing data of a study of T cell responses to AZD1222 COVID-19 vaccine. Measured with immunoSEQ multiplex PCR; TCRdb has only the in-frame clones, and not every one. The sample gives 75,000 to 100,000 clones, 65% to 90% of which show up once; roughly 6.5% is in the top ten. Of note for this clone: No antigen is known for it.

Germline V gene data show CDR1 as LGHDT and CDR2 as YNNKEL (reference sequence). Trimming took 2 bases from V and 3 from J, leaving 11 bases between them. The CDR3 length is 14 residues. Notes on the study in general: Just a handful of people given AZD1222 tested seropositive at baseline. Donor demographics were predominantly white British with a female majority; clonal diversity may be underestimated. Close to half of all spike-specific TCRs reportedly target regions of the variants that are unmutated.

Sequences were derived from peripheral blood, sampled on day 0 of AZD1222 vaccination. This chain uses TRBV3-1 (or the pseudogene TRBV3-2) with TRBJ2-7, with D unresolved. This clonotype was obtained from an adult in good health. In DNA, the CDR3 is TGTGCCAGCAGCCAATACACTGACATCTACGAGCAGTACTTC. Its protein is CASSQYTDIYEQYF.